Below are 19 T cell receptor beta chains sequenced from a single sample in a study of cytomegalovirus exposure and HLA in healthy donors. The primer mix had 60 Vbeta and 13 Jbeta primers. Assay used: immunoSEQ multiplex PCR; TCRdb lists only in-frame clones, some missing. The profile shows tens of thousands of clones, roughly four fifths of them singletons. Sequenced: PBMCs. Every receptor here comes from a male donor in good health and CMV-seropositive.

This chain connects TRBV6-6 to TRBJ1-4; weak D call: TRBD1 (6 bases). Trimming cost V 5 bases and J 4 bases, with 17 bases left between them. The CDR3 covers 16 residues. Germline CDR1 reads MNHNY; CDR2 reads SVGAGI (reference sequence). The CDR3 nucleotides read TGTGCCAGCAGTCGTACCCCGACAGGAGTTAATGAAAAACTGTTTTTT. It codes for CASSRTPTGVNEKLFF.

The chain carries TRBV5-1 and TRBJ2-1; 9 positions match TRBD2. The CDR3 consists of 16 residues. The germline V gene encodes CDR1 SGHRS and CDR2 YFSETQ. The J segment lost 4 bases and the V segment lost 1 base, leaving 6 bases of the junction unmatched. CDR3 loop: CASSLLSSGEYNEQFF. CDR3 nucleotides: TGCGCCAGCAGCTTGTTATCTAGCGGGGAATACAATGAGCAGTTCTTC.

The rearrangement uses TRBV29-1 and TRBJ1-6, with 8 bases identical to TRBD1. Germline assignment: CDR1 SQVTM and CDR2 ANQGSEA. The CDR3 runs 13 residues. J lost 7 bases, V lost 8 bases, and 7 bases had no gene match. The CDR3 DNA is TGCAGCCCGGGACAGGAGGGAAATTCACCCCTCCACTTT. Amino acid sequence: CSPGQEGNSPLHF.

The V gene is TRBV5-1, the J gene TRBJ1-4; the match to TRBD1 covers 7 bases. The V and J ends lost 5 bases and 2 bases, in that order; junction bases with no gene match: 6. The length of the CDR3 is 15 residues. CDR1 and CDR2 (germline): SGHRS, YFSETQ. Here the CDR3 reads CASSYRGWTNEKLFF. In DNA, the CDR3 is TGCGCCAGCAGTTACAGGGGTTGGACTAATGAAAAACTGTTTTTT.

The chain combines TRBV29-1 with TRBJ2-5; no definite D call. V lost 4 bases and J 5 bases, leaving 14 bases between the germline ends. The CDR3 runs 13 residues. Germline loops: CDR1 SQVTM, CDR2 ANQGSEA. CDR3 residues: CSVVGRLMETQYF. CDR3 nucleotides: TGCAGCGTTGTAGGCAGGTTGATGGAGACCCAGTACTTC.

The chain recombines TRBV19 with TRBJ2-1, with TRBD2 matching over 9 bases. The CDR3 extends over 16 amino acids. Per germline, CDR1 LNHDA and CDR2 SQIVND (reference sequence). The V segment lost 5 bases and the J segment 6 bases; nucleotides outside the gene matches: 11. The DNA for the CDR3 is TGTGCCAGTAGTTCCCGGGGGGCGGGAGGGGTCAATGAGCAGTTCTTC. This gives the protein CASSSRGAGGVNEQFF.

DNA of the CDR3: TGCAGCGTAGCGGGGGGACTAGCGGGAGGGCCATCAGATACGCAGTATTTT. It specifies CSVAGGLAGGPSDTQYF. This sequence joins TRBV29-1 and TRBJ2-3; 16 nucleotides match TRBD2. Germline trimming cut 6 bases from V and 4 bases from J; bases unmatched to any gene: 10. From germline, CDR1 is SQVTM and CDR2 ANQGSEA. The CDR3 covers 17 residues.

This clone has just a few counts. CDR3 DNA sequence: TGCGCCAGCAGCTTGGCCTATGGCTACGAGCAGTACTTC. As protein: CASSLAYGYEQYF. The V gene is TRBV5-1, the J gene TRBJ2-7, with D unresolved. CDR3 size: 13 residues. The V end was cut by 0 bases, the J end by 3 bases, with 7 bases between. The germline V gene has CDR1 SGHRS and CDR2 YFSETQ.

The chain carries TRBV6-5 and TRBJ2-7; no firm D call. The CDR3 covers 13 residues. V lost 2 bases and J lost 3, with 8 bases in between. Germline V gives CDR1 MNHEY, CDR2 SVGAGI. The CDR3 DNA sequence: TGTGCCAGCAGTTACCTCGGTAACTACGAGCAGTACTTC. Translated, it gives CASSYLGNYEQYF.

This sequence joins TRBV6-4 and TRBJ2-5, with 7 bases that match TRBD1. This CDR3 contains 18 residues. From germline, CDR1 is MRHNA and CDR2 SNTAGT. The V and J ends lost 0 bases and 0 bases, in that order; junction bases with no gene match: 10. Here the CDR3 DNA reads TGTGCCAGCAGTGACTCGGAGAAGCGACAGGGATACCAAGAGACCCAGTACTTC. It is translated as CASSDSEKRQGYQETQYF.

V usage is TRBV6-4 and J usage is TRBJ1-2; 10 nucleotides agree with TRBD1. Germline CDR1 is MRHNA and CDR2 is SNTAGT. The CDR3 contains 12 residues. Germline trimming cut 6 bases from V and 8 bases from J; bases unmatched to any gene: 3. CDR3 region: CASSGTGVGYTF. The CDR3 DNA is TGTGCCAGCAGCGGGACAGGGGTCGGCTACACCTTC.

The CDR3 DNA reads TGTGCCAGCAGCCAGCAGGGACAGGGAGGCAAAGAGACCCAGTACTTC. Its translation is CASSQQGQGGKETQYF. The chain uses TRBV4-2 and TRBJ2-5; 9 nucleotides agree with TRBD1. CDR1 is LGHNA and CDR2 is YNFKEQ in the germline V gene. V dropped 3 bases and J dropped 3; count of bases not matched to a gene: 8. The CDR3 consists of 16 residues.

The chain links TRBV7-9 to TRBJ1-2; no clear D. In germline, CDR1 is SEHNR, CDR2 FQNEAQ (reference sequence). Trimming removed 1 base from V and 9 bases from J, with 12 bases in between. This CDR3 comprises 13 residues. The CDR3 here is CASSLDWSGSYTF. The CDR3 DNA follows: TGTGCCAGCAGCTTAGATTGGTCCGGGAGCTACACCTTC.

In this sample, this clone turned up once. The chain is built from TRBV2 and TRBJ2-3; perhaps TRBD2 as D (6 bases). Germline-derived CDR1 and CDR2 are SNHLY and FYNNEI. This CDR3 is 14 amino acids long. V was pared by 6 bases and J by 1 base, with 11 bases between. CDR3 sequence: CASSRGTRTDTQYF. In DNA form, the CDR3 reads TGTGCCAGCAGCCGCGGGACCCGCACAGATACGCAGTATTTT.

This chain links TRBV7-2 with TRBJ2-1; 12 bases fit TRBD2. The CDR3 totals 15 residues. Germline V gives CDR1 SGHTA, CDR2 FQGNSA. Unmatched junction bases numbered 8, after V lost 5 bases and J lost 9 bases. The CDR3 loop is CASSPLAGGLGEQFF. The CDR3 region has the DNA TGTGCCAGCAGCCCGCTAGCGGGGGGGCTGGGTGAGCAGTTCTTC.

This chain joins TRBV7-3 and TRBJ2-7; 8 bases map to TRBD2. The CDR3 is 15 amino acids. Germline V lookup: CDR1 SGHTA, CDR2 FQGTGA. V lost 2 bases and J lost 2; bases outside the gene matches: 5. The CDR3 sequence is CASSLSSGGPYEQYF. The CDR3 DNA is TGTGCCAGCAGCTTATCGAGCGGGGGTCCCTACGAGCAGTACTTC. Supplemented by reference TRBV7-3 and TRBJ2-7, the full variable domain reads GAGVSQTPSNKVTEKGKYVELRCDPISGHTALYWYRQSLGQGPEFLIYFQGTGAADDSGLPNDRFFAVRPEGSVSTLKIQRTERGDSAVYLCASSLSSGGPYEQYFGPGTRLTVT.

The CDR3 region has the DNA TGTGCCAGCAGCTTAGATAGCGTCCGGGGGCAGTATTTT. As protein: CASSLDSVRGQYF. The genes are TRBV7-2 and TRBJ2-3; weak D call: TRBD2 (5 bases). From germline, CDR1 is SGHTA and CDR2 FQGNSA. Trimming took off 1 base at V and 11 bases at J, with 13 bases between the two ends. This CDR3 is built from 13 residues.

This clone occurred once. The genes are TRBV5-1 and TRBJ2-7, with 9 nucleotides matching TRBD2. The germline V gene has CDR1 SGHRS and CDR2 YFSETQ. The CDR3 is made up of 15 amino acids. V lost 3 bases and J lost 7; bases outside the gene matches: 11. Written as DNA, the CDR3 is TGCGCCAGCAGCTGGGGTAGCGGGAGCAAAATAGAGCAGTACTTC. Residues: CASSWGSGSKIEQYF.

The rearrangement joins TRBV28 to TRBJ2-1, with D maybe TRBD2 (6 bases). From germline, CDR1 is MDHEN and CDR2 SYDVKM. The CDR3 is 15 residues long. Between the trimmed V and J ends, which lost 4 bases and 6 bases, there was a span of 16 bases. CDR3 DNA: TGTGCCAGCAGTTCGGGCGGGGCAGGGAGCAATGAGCAGTTCTTC. Protein product: CASSSGGAGSNEQFF.